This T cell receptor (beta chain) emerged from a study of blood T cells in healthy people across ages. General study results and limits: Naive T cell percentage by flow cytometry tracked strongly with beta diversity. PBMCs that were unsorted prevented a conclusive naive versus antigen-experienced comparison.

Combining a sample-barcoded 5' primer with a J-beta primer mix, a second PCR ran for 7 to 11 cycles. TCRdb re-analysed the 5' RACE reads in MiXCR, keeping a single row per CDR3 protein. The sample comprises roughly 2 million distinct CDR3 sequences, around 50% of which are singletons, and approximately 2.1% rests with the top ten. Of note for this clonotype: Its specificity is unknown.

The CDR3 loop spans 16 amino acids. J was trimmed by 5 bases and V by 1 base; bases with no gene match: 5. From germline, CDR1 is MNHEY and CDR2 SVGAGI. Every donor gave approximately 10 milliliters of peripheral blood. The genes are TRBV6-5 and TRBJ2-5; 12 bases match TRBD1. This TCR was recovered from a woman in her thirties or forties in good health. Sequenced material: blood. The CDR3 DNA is TGTGCCAGCAGTTACTACGGGACAGGGGGCGCGGAGACCCAGTACTTC. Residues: CASSYYGTGGAETQYF.